The clone carrying this T cell receptor beta chain was seen a handful of times. Antigen unknown. The source of the sample is a study of early T cells in non-severe SARS-CoV-2 infection. Across the study: Sequencing used unsorted whole-blood bulk RNA, so chains lack pairing.

Individual cDNA molecules each received unique molecular identifiers attached to them. TCRdb processed the 5' RACE reads anew with MiXCR; each CDR3 protein has one entry. The table has about 130,000 distinct CDR3 sequences, about 15% seen once. CDR3 size: 14 residues. Germline V gene lookup returns CDR1 DFQATT and CDR2 SNEGSKA (reference sequence). The ends lost 5 bases at V and 2 bases at J; junction bases unmatched: 8. General study results and limits: CD4 and private specificities were missed by VDJdb matching, which favored anti-spike CD8 responses.

The clonotype was recovered from an adult who was a healthcare worker with PCR-confirmed SARS-CoV-2 infection or an uninfected control (not recorded which). V usage is TRBV20-1 and J usage is TRBJ2-7; 8 bases are shared with TRBD1. The sequenced sample was whole blood. CDR3: CSALRTGLTYEQYF. CDR3 bases: TGCAGTGCTCTAAGGACAGGGTTGACCTACGAGCAGTACTTC.